Shown below are 22 T cell receptor beta chains from a single sample sequenced in a study of blood T cell repertoires in COVID-19 (dated by TCRdb to the early 2020s). Receptors were amplified or captured by the immunoSEQ multiplex PCR assay. Imported from immuneACCESS, the table was reduced by TCRdb to in-frame sequences with V and J called. These copies leave out some clones; in studies compared against another copy, an unresolved V gene accounts for under half, and the cause of the remainder is not known. The sample records approximately 260,000 clones, roughly nine tenths of which are singletons. Together, the top ten hold less than 2% of the sample. The sample comprised PBMCs or T cells enriched from blood (not recorded which). The receptors were gathered from an older woman who had recovered from COVID-19.

The chain is built from TRBV5-1 and TRBJ2-1; TRBD2 matches at 12 bases. The CDR3 extends over 16 amino acids. The germline V gene encodes CDR1 SGHRS and CDR2 YFSETQ. Trimming took 4 bases from V and 5 from J; bases not matched to a gene: 7. CDR3 nucleotides: TGCGCCAGCAGCGAGGGGACTAGCGGGTTAGACAATGAGCAGTTCTTC. This encodes CASSEGTSGLDNEQFF.

V gene TRBV3-1 (or the pseudogene TRBV3-2) combines with J gene TRBJ2-1, with TRBD2 identical over 8 bases. The junction had 4 bases not matched to a gene; V was cut back by 4 bases and J by 5 bases. Germline CDR1 is LGHDT and CDR2 is YNNKEL (reference sequence). The CDR3 runs to 14 residues. The CDR3 loop is CASSRTSIDNEQFF. CDR3 in DNA: TGTGCCAGCAGCCGGACTAGCATCGACAATGAGCAGTTCTTC.

This chain connects TRBV4-2 to TRBJ2-7; no definite D call. The germline V gene encodes CDR1 LGHNA and CDR2 YNFKEQ. The CDR3 consists of 14 residues. Trimming left V 1 base short and J 1 base short, with 8 bases between. CDR3 in amino acids: CASSQVAGSYEQYF. The CDR3 DNA reads TGTGCCAGCAGCCAAGTTGCAGGATCCTACGAGCAGTACTTC.

Note on this clone: One end of the junction fails to match germline, which may point to a read error. The chain employs TRBV29-1 and TRBJ2-3; 10 bases agree with TRBD1. The germline gives CDR1 SQVTM, CDR2 ANQGSEA. The CDR3 length is 11 residues. The CDR3 region is CSVEMGQGRNF. The CDR3 DNA follows: TGCAGCGTTGAGATGGGACAGGGGAGGAATTTT.

The rearrangement uses TRBV11-2 and TRBJ1-2, with D unresolved. This CDR3 comprises 15 residues. Germline lookup yields CDR1 SGHAT and CDR2 FQNNGV. The V end was cut by 8 bases, the J end by 3 bases, with 19 bases between. The DNA for the CDR3 is TGTGCCAGCGCCCCAGTGGGAGGGTGGGACTATGGCTACACCTTC. Translation gives CASAPVGGWDYGYTF.

This clone was seen just once. Different DNA sequences within this sample yield the same CDR3. J is TRBJ1-1 and V is TRBV18; a possible D gene is TRBD1 (5 bases). This CDR3 region has 13 residues. Looked up from germline, CDR1 is KGHSH and CDR2 is LQKENI. Trimming stripped 2 bases from V and 1 base from J, with 5 bases between. The CDR3 DNA is TGTGCCAGCTCACCAGGGGCGAACACTGAAGCTTTCTTT. It encodes CASSPGANTEAFF.

The chain uses TRBV10-3 and TRBJ1-2; 7 bases match TRBD1. This CDR3 has 13 amino acids. Trimming at V came to 3 bases and at J to 3 bases, leaving 1 base not matched to a gene. The germline V gene has CDR1 ENHRY and CDR2 SYGVKD. The CDR3 sequence is CAISDDRDYGYTF. For the CDR3, the DNA is TGTGCCATCAGTGACGACAGGGACTATGGCTACACCTTC.

This clone has only one observation. This chain joins TRBV6-5 and TRBJ2-7; D not certain. The CDR3 is 12 amino acids. The V end lost 6 bases, the J end lost 6 bases, and 12 bases lay between the germline ends. Germline CDR1 is MNHEY and CDR2 is SVGAGI. In nucleotides, the CDR3 is TGTGCCAGCAGGGGCAGTCTGGGCGAGCAGTACTTC. Residues: CASRGSLGEQYF.

This rearrangement joins TRBV7-2 to TRBJ2-7; D is possibly TRBD2 (5 bases). Deletions cut 5 bases from V and 0 bases from J, with 14 bases between. CDR3 length: 15 amino acids. CDR1 SGHTA and CDR2 FQGNSA come from the germline V gene. DNA for the CDR3: TGTGCCAGCAGCCGTTTGAGGGAAAGCTCCTACGAGCAGTACTTC. This codes for CASSRLRESSYEQYF.

The V call is TRBV19, the J call TRBJ2-7, with D maybe TRBD1 (5 bases). This CDR3 comprises 15 residues. Trimming shortened V by 5 bases and J by 0 bases, and 14 bases separated the two germline ends. Germline CDR1 and CDR2: LNHDA and SQIVND (reference sequence). For the CDR3, the DNA is TGTGCCAGTAGTCCCCTCCCAGGGAACTCCTACGAGCAGTACTTC. Translation: CASSPLPGNSYEQYF.

This chain connects TRBV10-1 to TRBJ2-3; D not resolved. This CDR3 has 12 residues. Per germline, CDR1 WNHNN and CDR2 SYGVQD (reference sequence). Trimming stripped 3 bases from V and 6 bases from J, with 7 bases between. CDR3 DNA sequence: TGCGCCAGCAGTGAAGTGGAGGATACGCAGTATTTT. The encoded protein is CASSEVEDTQYF.

V and J are TRBV7-9 and TRBJ1-2, with 9 nucleotides matching TRBD1. CDR1 is SEHNR, CDR2 FQNEAQ, per germline (reference sequence). V was pared by 5 bases and J by 13 bases, with 11 bases of the junction left unmatched. This CDR3 contains 13 residues. CDR3 DNA: TGTGCCAGCAGCCCACATCCAGGACAGGGGATCACCTTC. Translation gives CASSPHPGQGITF. Full variable domain (remainder filled in from reference TRBV7-9 and TRBJ1-2): DTGVSQNPRHKITKRGQNVTFRCDPISEHNRLYWYRQTLGQGPEFLTYFQNEAQLEKSRLLSDRFSAERPKGSFSTLEIQRTEQGDSAMYLCASSPHPGQGITFGSGTRLTVV.

In its sample, this clone was seen a few times. This chain uses TRBV10-3 with TRBJ2-1; 8 bases agree with TRBD1. Germline CDR1 is ENHRY and CDR2 is SYGVKD. CDR3 length: 13 amino acids. J lost 8 bases, V lost 8 bases, and 8 bases had no gene match. DNA of the CDR3: TGTGCCATCCGGACAGGGACGGGGGATGAGCAGTTCTTC. Translating it yields CAIRTGTGDEQFF.

V usage is TRBV4-1 and J usage is TRBJ2-7, with a weak D call TRBD2 (6 bases). This CDR3 is built from 16 residues. The germline V gene has CDR1 MGHRA and CDR2 YSYEKL. Trimming stripped 1 base from V and 4 bases from J, with 17 bases between. The DNA of the CDR3 is TGCGCCAGCAGCCAAGCGACCTCGTTCGCGGGATACGAGCAGTACTTC. Translated, it gives CASSQATSFAGYEQYF.

On this clone itself: One junction end does not reproduce the germline sequence, and a read error may be involved. Here the CDR3 DNA reads TGTGCCATCAGGCCGAATTTGGGACAGGGGCCCCAAAATGCCTTC. It translates to CAIRPNLGQGPQNAF. The chain employs TRBV10-3 and TRBJ1-2, with TRBD1 matching over 10 bases. Germline V gives CDR1 ENHRY, CDR2 SYGVKD. The CDR3 covers 15 residues.

The rearrangement joins TRBV10-2 to TRBJ1-6; TRBD1 aligns across 11 bases. CDR1 and CDR2 from the germline V gene are WSHSY and SAAADI. Unmatched junction bases numbered 4, after V lost 6 bases and J lost 6 bases. This CDR3 spans 15 amino acids. In DNA form, the CDR3 reads TGCGCCAGCAGGGGACAGGGGGGATCTAATTCACCCCTCCACTTT. It yields the protein CASRGQGGSNSPLHF.

The rearrangement uses TRBV19 and TRBJ1-5; D is perhaps TRBD1 (5 bases). The ends were cut back, 4 bases at V and 2 bases at J, with 9 bases in the middle. The CDR3 is 14 amino acids. Germline V gene data show CDR1 as LNHDA and CDR2 as SQIVND (reference sequence). The CDR3 coding sequence is TGTGCCAGTAGTACGGGGGGGGGCAATCAGCCCCAGCATTTT. It is translated as CASSTGGGNQPQHF.

The chain employs TRBV28 and TRBJ1-2; TRBD1 is a possible D gene (6 bases). CDR3 length equals 12 residues. Trimming left V 10 bases short and J 8 bases short, with 17 bases between. Germline CDR1 and CDR2: MDHEN and SYDVKM. DNA for the CDR3: TGTGCCACCGAATCACAGGGTGGAGGCTACACCTTC. Translation gives CATESQGGGYTF.

This chain uses TRBV7-3 with TRBJ1-6; 7 bases map to TRBD1. The V segment lost 2 bases and the J segment 7 bases; nucleotides outside the gene matches: 2. The CDR3 extends over 14 amino acids. CDR1 is SGHTA, CDR2 FQGTGA, per germline. For the CDR3, the DNA is TGTGCCAGCAGCTTAGAGGGACAGAATTCACCCCTCCACTTT. Its protein is CASSLEGQNSPLHF.

The chain couples TRBV3-1 (or the pseudogene TRBV3-2) to TRBJ2-5; 11 bases align to TRBD2. J lost 5 bases, V lost 3 bases, and 8 bases had no gene match. The CDR3 consists of 16 residues. The V gene's germline CDR1 is LGHDT and CDR2 YNNKEL (reference sequence). CDR3 nucleotides: TGTGCCAGCAGCCATGAAACTAGCGGGAGAAGGGAGACCCAGTACTTC. It encodes CASSHETSGRRETQYF.

The chain carries TRBV5-1 and TRBJ1-2, with 8 positions matching TRBD1. V dropped 2 bases and J dropped 5; count of bases not matched to a gene: 11. The CDR3 covers 16 residues. Germline CDR1 is SGHRS and CDR2 is YFSETQ. This CDR3 is CASSLMPGTGGYGYTF. The CDR3 DNA follows: TGCGCCAGCAGCTTAATGCCTGGGACAGGCGGGTATGGCTACACCTTC.

V gene TRBV7-9 combines with J gene TRBJ1-1, with a tentative D call TRBD1 (6 bases). The CDR3 contains 14 residues. Germline CDR1 SEHNR, CDR2 FQNEAQ (reference sequence). The V gene lost 5 bases and the J gene lost 3 bases, with 13 bases spanning the gap. The CDR3 loop reads CASSTQGPHTEAFF. CDR3 bases: TGTGCCAGCAGCACACAGGGACCCCACACTGAAGCTTTCTTT.